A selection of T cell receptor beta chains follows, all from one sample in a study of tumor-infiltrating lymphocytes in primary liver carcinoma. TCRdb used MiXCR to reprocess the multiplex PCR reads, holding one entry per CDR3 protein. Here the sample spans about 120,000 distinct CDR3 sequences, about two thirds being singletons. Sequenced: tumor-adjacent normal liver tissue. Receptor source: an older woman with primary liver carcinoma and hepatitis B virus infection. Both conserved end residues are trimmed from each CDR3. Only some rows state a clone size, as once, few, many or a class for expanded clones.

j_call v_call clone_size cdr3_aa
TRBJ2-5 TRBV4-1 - ASSQERGRASETQY
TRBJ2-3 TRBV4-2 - ASSHARLAVGY
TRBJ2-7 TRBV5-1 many ASSLGLAGLSYEQY
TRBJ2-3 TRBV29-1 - NVEGGSPADTQY
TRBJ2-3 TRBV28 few ASIALGTGRTDTQY
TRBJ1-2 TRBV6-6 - ASSHGLRDGYDYT
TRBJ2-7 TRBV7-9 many ASSSSLTSGSYEQY
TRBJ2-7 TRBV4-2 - ASILGTVGRVNEQY
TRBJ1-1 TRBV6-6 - ANSLSTEAF
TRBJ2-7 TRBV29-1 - GVEGLAGELFEQY
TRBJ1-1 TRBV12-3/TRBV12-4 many ASRPRRESEAF
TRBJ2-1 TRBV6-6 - ASSYYSKGYEQF
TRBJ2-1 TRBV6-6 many ASSGTSGSLYNEQF
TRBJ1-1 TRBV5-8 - AISRQGKGTEAF
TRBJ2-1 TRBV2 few ASLAGAVEQF
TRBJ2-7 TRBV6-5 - ASSAAGGYYEQY
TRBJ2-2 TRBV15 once ATSRDLARGTGELF
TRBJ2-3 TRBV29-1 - SAWRGTDTRY
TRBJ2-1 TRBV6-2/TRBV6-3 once TSGVTANNKQF
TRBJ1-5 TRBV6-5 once ASRPIQGGNQAQH
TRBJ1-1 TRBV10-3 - AISVENTEAF
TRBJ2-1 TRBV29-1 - SVAIGAINEQF
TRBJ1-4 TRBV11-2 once ASSFSVEDREKLF
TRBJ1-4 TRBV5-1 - AGSGQDGKLF
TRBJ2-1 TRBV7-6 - ASNRAGTSGDNEQF
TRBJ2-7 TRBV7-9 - ASNRQGVMDEQY
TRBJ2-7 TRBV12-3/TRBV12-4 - ANSKPRAPSFYKQY
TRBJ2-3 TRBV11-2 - ANSLDRGYTHY
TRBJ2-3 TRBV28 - ASTSLRDRAY
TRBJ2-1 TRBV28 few ASSLASGRAREQF
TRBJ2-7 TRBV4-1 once ASGQERTLSSCEQY
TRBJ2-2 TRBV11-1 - ASRRERDYTGELS
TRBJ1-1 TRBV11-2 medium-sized ASSLFGSDTEAF
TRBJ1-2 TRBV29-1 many SVGQGSYGYT
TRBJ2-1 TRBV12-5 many ASGLDWGRKQF
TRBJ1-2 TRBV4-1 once ASSQILGYYGYT
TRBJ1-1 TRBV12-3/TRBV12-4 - ASSLYRGTEAF
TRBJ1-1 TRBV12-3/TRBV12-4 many ASQSGTGFNTEAF
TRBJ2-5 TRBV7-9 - ASNQGGETQY
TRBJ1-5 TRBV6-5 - ASSPIDGDQPRH
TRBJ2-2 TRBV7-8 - ASSLTIVTGENGELF
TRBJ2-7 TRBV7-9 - PSSLGGSREQY
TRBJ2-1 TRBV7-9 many ASSRGAAPGEQF
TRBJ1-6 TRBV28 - ASKNRGVGLAPLH
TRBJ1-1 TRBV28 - ASSPTELSPEAF
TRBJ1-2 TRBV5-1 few ASSSDSQNYGYT
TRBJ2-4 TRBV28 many ASTSHQVAKNIQY
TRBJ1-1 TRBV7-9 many ASSPPGGTEAF
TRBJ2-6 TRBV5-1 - ASNSTGNSLSGANVLT
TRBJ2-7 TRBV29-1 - SVARGSEDEQC